This T cell receptor beta chain was observed in a study of CD8 T cells in ankylosing spondylitis. Whole-study results and caveats: It appeared that ankylosing spondylitis blood was characterized by a TCR beta motif of several highly homologous variants. According to the report, clones linked to the disease were significantly enriched in matched synovial fluid samples taken from ankylosing spondylitis patients. Relatively scarce in peripheral blood, disease-linked clones were CD8+.

TCRdb passed the 5' RACE reads through MiXCR, listing each CDR3 protein once. This sample has around 220,000 distinct CDR3 sequences, with roughly a tenth found just once. This clonotype was observed many times. Antigen specificity is unknown. The germline gene is not matched at one end of the junction; a read error may be the cause. Sequencing was performed on blood, either unsorted or a sorted T cell fraction (not recorded which). The TCR originated in a male donor with ankylosing spondylitis or in good health (not recorded which).

CDR3 nucleotide sequence: TGCAGTGCTAGAAAGGACTTCTCCAACGAGCAGTACTTC. It encodes CSARKDFSNEQYF. The gene calls are TRBV20-1 and TRBJ2-7, with D perhaps matching TRBD2 (5 bases). Looked up from germline, CDR1 is DFQATT and CDR2 is SNEGSKA (reference sequence). The length of the CDR3 is 13 residues.